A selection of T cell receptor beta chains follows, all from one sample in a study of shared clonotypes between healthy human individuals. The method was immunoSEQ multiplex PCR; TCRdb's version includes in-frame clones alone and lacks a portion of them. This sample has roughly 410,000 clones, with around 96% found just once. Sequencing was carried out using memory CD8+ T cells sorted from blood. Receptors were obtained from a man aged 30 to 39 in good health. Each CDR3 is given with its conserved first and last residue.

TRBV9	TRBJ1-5	CASSVGTGGQPQHF
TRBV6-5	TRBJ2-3	CASSYRGRISADTQYF
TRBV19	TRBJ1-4	CASSPRTVLGHEKLFF
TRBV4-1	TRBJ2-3	CASSQAWRVDGADTQYF
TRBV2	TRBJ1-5	CASSRDGYSGNQPQHF
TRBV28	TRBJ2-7	CASRRQVVSHEQYF
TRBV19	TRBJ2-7	CASSIGQGVDEQYF
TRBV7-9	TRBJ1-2	CARLDNYGYTF
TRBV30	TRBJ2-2	CATSGTSNTNTGELFF
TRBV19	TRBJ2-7	CASSIAVANSYEQYF
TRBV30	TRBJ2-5	CAWRRTSGKGTQYF
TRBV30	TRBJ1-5	CAWSGGNSQPQHF
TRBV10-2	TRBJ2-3	CASRDGSLAADTQYF
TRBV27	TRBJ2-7	CASSPIAGWTYEQYF
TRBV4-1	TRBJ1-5	CASSQEKRQGGGSNQPQHF
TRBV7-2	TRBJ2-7	CASSLLYEQYF
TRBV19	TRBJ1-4	CASSPRDRHNEKLFF
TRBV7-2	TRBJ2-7	CASSFTSGWEQYF
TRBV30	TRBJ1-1	CAHRLNTEAFF
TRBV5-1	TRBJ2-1	CASSVPGQGYNEQFF
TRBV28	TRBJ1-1	CASSPWRATNTEAFF
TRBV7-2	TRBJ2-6	CASSLAFGGGGANVLTF
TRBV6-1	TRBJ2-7	CASMVSGGYEQYF
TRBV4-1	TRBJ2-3	CASSPTSGRAGDTQYF
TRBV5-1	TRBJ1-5	CASSLGGQTNQPQHF
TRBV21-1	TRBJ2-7	CASSLQSGSQEAVYEQYF
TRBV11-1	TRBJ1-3	CASSPRQGASGNTIYF
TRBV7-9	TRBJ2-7	CASGGGGILSYEQYF
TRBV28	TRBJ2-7	CASSQTGTGGYEQYF
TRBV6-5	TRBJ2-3	CASRGISTDTQYF
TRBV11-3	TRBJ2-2	CASSPSTKGRPGELFF
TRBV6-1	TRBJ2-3	CASSVARDQTDTQYF
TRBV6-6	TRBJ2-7	CASKRLVGAYEQYF
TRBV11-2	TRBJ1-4	CASSRDRGGEKEKLFF
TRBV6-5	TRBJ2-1	CASSRLAGDSVFF
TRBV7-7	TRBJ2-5	CASSLGYQETQYF
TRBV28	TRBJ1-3	CASSLHLTGAAGNTIYF
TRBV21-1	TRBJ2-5	CASSSQGRETQYF
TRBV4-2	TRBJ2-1	CASSQDSNEQFF
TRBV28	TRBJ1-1	CASSFLRSTEAFF
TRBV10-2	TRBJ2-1	CASSDGRWEQFF
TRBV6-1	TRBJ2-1	CASTAETPYNEQFF
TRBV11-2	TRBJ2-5	CASSFSEQETQYF